This is a list of T cell receptor beta chains from one sample in a study of T cells in Graves' hyperthyroidism and ophthalmopathy. MiXCR was run by TCRdb on the multiplex PCR reads, yielding one entry per CDR3 protein. The sample carries roughly 400,000 distinct CDR3 sequences, over 12% recorded once. What was sequenced was blood. The receptors here all came from a man aged 45-65 years with Graves' ophthalmopathy. CDR3s include the opening cysteine and the closing phenylalanine or tryptophan. D genes are given only for firm matches. Only part of the rows carry a size: once, few, many, or a class if the clone is expanded.

v_gene,d_gene,abundance,j_gene,CDR3nt,CDR3aa
TRBV20-1,.,few,TRBJ2-5,TGCAGTGCCACAATACTAGCAGGAGAGACCCAGTACTTC,CSATILAGETQYF
TRBV20-1,TRBD2,many,TRBJ2-5,TGCAGTGCCAAAATAGCGGGAACCCAAGAGACCCAGTACTTC,CSAKIAGTQETQYF
TRBV5-5,TRBD1,few,TRBJ1-5,TGTGCCAGCAGCCCGGGGGACAGGGGGTTTGGTCAGCCCCAGCATTTT,CASSPGDRGFGQPQHF
TRBV6-1,TRBD1,many,TRBJ1-2,TGTGCCAGCAGCCAGGGGGCGAGGGGCTATGGCTACACCTTC,CASSQGARGYGYTF
TRBV9,TRBD1,few,TRBJ1-1,TGTGCCAGCAGCATCGACCAGGGGGGGACTGAAGCTTTCTTT,CASSIDQGGTEAFF
TRBV2,.,many,TRBJ2-5,TGTGCCAGCAGTGAAGAGCCAGGGCAAGAGACCCAGTACTTC,CASSEEPGQETQYF
TRBV12-3/TRBV12-4,.,many,TRBJ1-1,TGTGCCAGCAGCTCCGGGACTCAAGCTTTCTTT,CASSSGTQAFF
TRBV28,.,many,TRBJ2-7,TGTGCCAGTACAGGGACGAGCGACGAGCAGTACTTC,CASTGTSDEQYF
TRBV7-2,.,many,TRBJ2-7,TGTGCCAGCAGCCTGGAGGGTATACCATCCTACGAGCAGTACTTC,CASSLEGIPSYEQYF
TRBV7-3,.,many,TRBJ2-3,TGTGCCAGCAGCTTCGGCGGGATAGGCACAGATACGCAGTATTTT,CASSFGGIGTDTQYF
TRBV2,.,many,TRBJ1-2,TGTGCCAGCAGTGAGGTTCTGCGCTACACCTTC,CASSEVLRYTF
TRBV7-9,.,many,TRBJ2-3,TGTGCCAGCAGCTTTTCCGCAGATACGCAGTATTTT,CASSFSADTQYF
TRBV2,TRBD1,.,TRBJ2-3,TGTGCCAGCAGTGAAGCGGAAGGGGACAGTTACACAGATACGCAGTATTTT,CASSEAEGDSYTDTQYF
TRBV11-1,.,many,TRBJ1-1,TGTGCCAGCAGCTATACAGCAGACACTGAAGCTTTCTTT,CASSYTADTEAFF
TRBV5-1,.,many,TRBJ2-2,TGCGCCAGCACCCTTACGACCGGGGAGCTGTTTTTT,CASTLTTGELFF
TRBV7-9,.,once,TRBJ1-2,TGTGCCAGCAGCTTAGGTCCCGGGGGAATCTATGGCTACACCTTC,CASSLGPGGIYGYTF
TRBV5-1,.,many,TRBJ2-5,TGCGCCAGCAGCTTGGTGCCAGGTGAAGAGACCCAGTACTTC,CASSLVPGEETQYF
TRBV29-1,.,many,TRBJ2-7,TGCAGCGTTGATGGTCTTGCTCACGAGCAGTACTTC,CSVDGLAHEQYF
TRBV18,TRBD1,many,TRBJ1-1,TGTGCCAGCTCACCAATGACAGGGCCATGGAACACTGAAGCTTTCTTT,CASSPMTGPWNTEAFF
TRBV20-1,TRBD2,.,TRBJ2-7,TGCAGTGCTATCGGGACTAGCGGGAAAAGTCGGGGTTACGAGCAGTACTTC,CSAIGTSGKSRGYEQYF
TRBV5-1,.,many,TRBJ2-5,TGCGCCAGCAGCTTGGCTATAAGGGCAGAGACCCAGTACTTC,CASSLAIRAETQYF
TRBV20-1,TRBD2,many,TRBJ2-3,TGCAGTGCTAGAGATGGTTATAGCGGGAGGAGAACAGATACGCAGTATTTT,CSARDGYSGRRTDTQYF
TRBV7-9,.,many,TRBJ1-5,TGTGCCAGCAGCTGGACAAATAGCAATCAGCCCCAGCATTTT,CASSWTNSNQPQHF
TRBV12-3/TRBV12-4,.,.,TRBJ2-7,TGTGCCAGCAGTTCACGGGAGCCGAGGCGGTACTTC,CASSSREPRRYF
TRBV5-1,.,.,TRBJ2-5,TGCGCCAGCAGCTTGGGTGGGAGCCCAGCCCAGTACTTC,CASSLGGSPAQYF
TRBV27,.,many,TRBJ2-7,TGTGCCAGCAGTTTAAGAAGTCCGCTAGCCGGGGGAAGCTCCTACGAGCAGTACTTC,CASSLRSPLAGGSSYEQYF
TRBV7-9,TRBD2,many,TRBJ2-3,TGTGCCAGCAGCCCCAGCGGGAGCGTCACAGATACGCAGTATTTT,CASSPSGSVTDTQYF